This T cell receptor beta chain was profiled in a study of graft-versus-host responses after intestinal transplantation. Study-level background: Anti-thymocyte globulin induction was given to all recipients, followed by tacrolimus and steroids for 2 to 3 years. Study findings and constraints: Among recipient marrow samples, GvH clones were found; some appeared first in ileum or blood.

Per germline, CDR1 SGHTS and CDR2 YDEGEE. The CDR3 is made up of 11 amino acids. V was clipped by 0 bases and J by 4 bases, with 0 bases between them. Assay: immunoSEQ multiplex PCR; the TCRdb copy retains only in-frame clones and omits some. The repertoire includes some 15,000 clones, about 95% of them detected once, and roughly 0.7% sits in the top ten. Concerning this clone: Antigen specificity is unknown.

The source of this sequence is a human patient who received an intestinal transplant, so some T cells may come from the graft donor. Sequences were derived from PBMCs, sampled 9 days after transplant. V is TRBV5-8 and J is TRBJ2-3; D unresolved. The CDR3, as DNA: TGTGCCAGCAGCTTGGCAGATACGCAGTATTTT. Its protein product is CASSLADTQYF.